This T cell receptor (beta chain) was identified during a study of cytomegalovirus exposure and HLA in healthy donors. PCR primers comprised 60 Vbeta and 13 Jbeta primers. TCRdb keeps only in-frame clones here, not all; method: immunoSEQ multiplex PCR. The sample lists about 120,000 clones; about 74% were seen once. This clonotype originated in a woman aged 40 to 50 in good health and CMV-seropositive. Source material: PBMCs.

CDR3 residues: CASSISATYYSYEQYF. The CDR3 bases are TGTGCCAGTAGTATTTCAGCCACCTACTACTCCTACGAGCAGTACTTC. The V call is TRBV19, the J call TRBJ2-7; no definite D call. CDR1 is LNHDA and CDR2 is SQIVND in the germline V gene (reference sequence). The germline V and J ends were trimmed by 3 bases and 0 bases, with 15 bases remaining between them. The CDR3 covers 16 residues.